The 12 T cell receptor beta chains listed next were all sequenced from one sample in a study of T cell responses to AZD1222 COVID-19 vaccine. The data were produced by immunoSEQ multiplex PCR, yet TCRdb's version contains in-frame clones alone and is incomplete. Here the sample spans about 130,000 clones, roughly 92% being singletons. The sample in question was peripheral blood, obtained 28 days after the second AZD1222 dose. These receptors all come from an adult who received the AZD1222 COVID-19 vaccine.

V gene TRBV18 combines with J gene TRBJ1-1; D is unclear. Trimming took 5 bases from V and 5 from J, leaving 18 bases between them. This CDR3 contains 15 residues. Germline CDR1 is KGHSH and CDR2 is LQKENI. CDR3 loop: CASSVGSERGTEAFF. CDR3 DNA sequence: TGTGCCAGCTCAGTAGGGAGTGAACGCGGTACTGAAGCTTTCTTT.

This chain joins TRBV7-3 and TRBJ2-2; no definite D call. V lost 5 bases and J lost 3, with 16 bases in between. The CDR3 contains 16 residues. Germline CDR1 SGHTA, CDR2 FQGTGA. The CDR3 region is CASSLTGLHDTGELFF. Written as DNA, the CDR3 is TGTGCCAGCAGCCTCACCGGGCTTCACGACACCGGGGAGCTGTTTTTT.

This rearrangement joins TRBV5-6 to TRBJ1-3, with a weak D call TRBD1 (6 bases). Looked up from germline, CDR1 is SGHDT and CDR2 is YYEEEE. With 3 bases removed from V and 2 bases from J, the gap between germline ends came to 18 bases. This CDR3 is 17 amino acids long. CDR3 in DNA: TGTGCCAGCAGCTCCAAGGCGGGGGGCCCGGCTGGAAACACCATATATTTT. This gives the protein CASSSKAGGPAGNTIYF.

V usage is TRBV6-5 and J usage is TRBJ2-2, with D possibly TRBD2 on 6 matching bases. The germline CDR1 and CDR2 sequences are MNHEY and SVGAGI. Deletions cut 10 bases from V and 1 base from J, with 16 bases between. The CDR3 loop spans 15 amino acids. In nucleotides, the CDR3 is TGTGCCACCGGGGTCGGGACTGTGAACACCGGGGAGCTGTTTTTT. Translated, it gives CATGVGTVNTGELFF.

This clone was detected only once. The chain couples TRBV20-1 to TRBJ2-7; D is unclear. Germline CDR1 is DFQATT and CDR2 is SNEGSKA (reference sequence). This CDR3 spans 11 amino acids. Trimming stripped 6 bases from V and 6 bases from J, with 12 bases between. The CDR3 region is CSARSIPEQYF. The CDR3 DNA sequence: TGCAGTGCCAGGAGTATCCCCGAGCAGTACTTC.

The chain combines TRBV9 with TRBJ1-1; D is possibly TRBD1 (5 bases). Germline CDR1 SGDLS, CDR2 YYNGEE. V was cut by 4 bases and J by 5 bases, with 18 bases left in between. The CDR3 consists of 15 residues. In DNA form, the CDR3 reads TGTGCCAGCAGCTATACAGGTGCCCCGGGGACTGAAGCTTTCTTT. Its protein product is CASSYTGAPGTEAFF. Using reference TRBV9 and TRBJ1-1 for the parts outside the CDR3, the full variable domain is DSGVTQTPKHLITATGQRVTLRCSPRSGDLSVYWYQQSLDQGLQFLIQYYNGEERAKGNILERFSAQQFPDLHSELNLSSLELGDSALYFCASSYTGAPGTEAFFGQGTRLTVV.

The CDR3 DNA reads TGTGCCAGCAGCTTAGGGCACTCGAACACTGAAGCTTTCTTT. Its protein product is CASSLGHSNTEAFF. The chain links TRBV7-2 to TRBJ1-1; D is uncertain. V shed 1 base and J shed 1 base, with 7 bases lying between them. The CDR3 extends over 14 amino acids. Germline values: CDR1 SGHTA, CDR2 FQGNSA.

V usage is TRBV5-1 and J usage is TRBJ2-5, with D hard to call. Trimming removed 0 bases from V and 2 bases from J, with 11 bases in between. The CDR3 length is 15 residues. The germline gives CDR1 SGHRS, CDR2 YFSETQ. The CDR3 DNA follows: TGCGCCAGCAGCTTGGACCCCGGACCTCAAGAGACCCAGTACTTC. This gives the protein CASSLDPGPQETQYF.

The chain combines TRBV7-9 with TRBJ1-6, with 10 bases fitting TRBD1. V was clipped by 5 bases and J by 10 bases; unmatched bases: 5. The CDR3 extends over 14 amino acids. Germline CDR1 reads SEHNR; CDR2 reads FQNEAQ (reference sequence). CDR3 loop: CASSGTGEGSPLHF. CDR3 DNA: TGTGCCAGCAGCGGGACAGGGGAGGGATCACCCCTCCACTTT.

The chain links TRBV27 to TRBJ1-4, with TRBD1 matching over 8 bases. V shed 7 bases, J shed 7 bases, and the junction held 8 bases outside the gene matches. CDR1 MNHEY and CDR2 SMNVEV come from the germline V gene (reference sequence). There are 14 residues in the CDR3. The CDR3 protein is CASTRTGQGEKLFF. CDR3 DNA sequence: TGTGCCAGCACCAGGACAGGGCAGGGTGAAAAACTGTTTTTT.

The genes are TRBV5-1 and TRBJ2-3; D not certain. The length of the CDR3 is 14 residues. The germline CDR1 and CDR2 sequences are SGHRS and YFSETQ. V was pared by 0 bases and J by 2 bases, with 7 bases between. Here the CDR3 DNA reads TGCGCCAGCAGCTTGGAAGGGAACACAGATACGCAGTATTTT. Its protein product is CASSLEGNTDTQYF.

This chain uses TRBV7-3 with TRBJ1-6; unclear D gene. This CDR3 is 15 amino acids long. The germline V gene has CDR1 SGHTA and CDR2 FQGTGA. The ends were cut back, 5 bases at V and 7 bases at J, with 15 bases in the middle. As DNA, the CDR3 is TGTGCCAGCAGCCAAGGACGGAGTGGAAATTCACCCCTCCACTTT. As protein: CASSQGRSGNSPLHF.